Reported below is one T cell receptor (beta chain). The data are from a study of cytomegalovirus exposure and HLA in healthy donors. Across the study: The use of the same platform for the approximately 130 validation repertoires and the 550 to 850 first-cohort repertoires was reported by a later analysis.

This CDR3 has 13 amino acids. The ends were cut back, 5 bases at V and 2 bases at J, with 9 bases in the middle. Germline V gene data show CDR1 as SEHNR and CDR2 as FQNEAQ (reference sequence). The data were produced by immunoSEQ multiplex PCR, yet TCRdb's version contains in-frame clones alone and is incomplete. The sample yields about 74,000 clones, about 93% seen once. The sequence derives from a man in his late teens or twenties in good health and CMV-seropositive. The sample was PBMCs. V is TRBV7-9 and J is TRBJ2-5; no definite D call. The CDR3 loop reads CASSRLAQETQYF. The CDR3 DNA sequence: TGTGCCAGCAGCCGCCTGGCTCAAGAGACCCAGTACTTC.